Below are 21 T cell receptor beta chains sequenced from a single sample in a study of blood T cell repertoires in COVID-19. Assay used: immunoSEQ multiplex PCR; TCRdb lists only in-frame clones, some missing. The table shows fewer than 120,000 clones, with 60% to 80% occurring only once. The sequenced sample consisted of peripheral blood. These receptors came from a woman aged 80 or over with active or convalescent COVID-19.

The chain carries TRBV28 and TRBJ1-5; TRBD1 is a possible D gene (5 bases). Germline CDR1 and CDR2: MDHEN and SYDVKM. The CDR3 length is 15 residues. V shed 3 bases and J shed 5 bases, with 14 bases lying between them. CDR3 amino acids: CASSFLRGSHQPQHF. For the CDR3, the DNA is TGTGCCAGCAGTTTTTTAAGGGGATCCCATCAGCCCCAGCATTTT.

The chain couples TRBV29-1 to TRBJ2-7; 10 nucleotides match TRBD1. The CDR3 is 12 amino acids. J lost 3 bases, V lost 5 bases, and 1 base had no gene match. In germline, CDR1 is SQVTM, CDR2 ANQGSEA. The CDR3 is CSVRTGGYEQYF. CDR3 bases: TGCAGCGTTAGGACAGGGGGCTACGAGCAGTACTTC.

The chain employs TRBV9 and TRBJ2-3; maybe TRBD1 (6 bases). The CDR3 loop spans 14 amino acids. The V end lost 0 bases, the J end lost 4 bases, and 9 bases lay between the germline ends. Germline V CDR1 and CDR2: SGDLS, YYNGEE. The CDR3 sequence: CASSVAQGSDTQYF. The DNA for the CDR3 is TGTGCCAGCAGCGTAGCGCAGGGGTCAGATACGCAGTATTTT.

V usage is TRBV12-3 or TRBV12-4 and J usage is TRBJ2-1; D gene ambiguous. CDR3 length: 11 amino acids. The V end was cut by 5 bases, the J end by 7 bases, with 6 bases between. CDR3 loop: CASSPRNEQFF. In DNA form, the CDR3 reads TGTGCCAGCAGTCCCCGTAATGAGCAGTTCTTC.

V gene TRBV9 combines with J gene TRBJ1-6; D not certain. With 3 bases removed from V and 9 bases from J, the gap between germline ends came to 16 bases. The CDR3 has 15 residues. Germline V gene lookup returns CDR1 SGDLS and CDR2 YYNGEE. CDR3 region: CASSARLEVVSPLHF. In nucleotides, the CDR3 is TGTGCCAGCAGCGCCCGTTTAGAGGTGGTTTCACCCCTCCACTTT.

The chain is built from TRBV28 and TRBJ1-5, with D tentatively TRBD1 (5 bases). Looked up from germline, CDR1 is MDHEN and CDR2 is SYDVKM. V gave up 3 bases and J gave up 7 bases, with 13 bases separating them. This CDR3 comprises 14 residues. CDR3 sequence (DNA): TGTGCCAGCAGTTTCAACCGCGGGGGGCAGCCCCAGCATTTT. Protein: CASSFNRGGQPQHF.

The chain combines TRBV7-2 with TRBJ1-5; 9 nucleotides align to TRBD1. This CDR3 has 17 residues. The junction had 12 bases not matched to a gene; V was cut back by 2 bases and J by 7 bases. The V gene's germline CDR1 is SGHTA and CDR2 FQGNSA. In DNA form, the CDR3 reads TGTGCCAGCAGCTTACAATCGTTACAGGGGGCGGGCCAGCCCCAGCATTTT. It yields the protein CASSLQSLQGAGQPQHF.

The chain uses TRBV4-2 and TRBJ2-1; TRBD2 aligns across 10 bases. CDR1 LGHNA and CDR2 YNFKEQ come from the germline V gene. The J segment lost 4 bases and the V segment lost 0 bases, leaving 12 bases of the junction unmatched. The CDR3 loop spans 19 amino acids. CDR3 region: CASSQDSWGATSGYNEQFF. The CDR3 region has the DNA TGTGCCAGCAGCCAAGATTCCTGGGGAGCGACTAGCGGGTACAATGAGCAGTTCTTC.

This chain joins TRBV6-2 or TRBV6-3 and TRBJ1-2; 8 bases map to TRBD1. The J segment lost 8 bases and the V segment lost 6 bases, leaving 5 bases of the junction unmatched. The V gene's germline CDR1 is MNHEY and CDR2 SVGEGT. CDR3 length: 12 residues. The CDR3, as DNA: TGTGCCAGCAGCCTACAGGGGGAAGGCTACACCTTC. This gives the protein CASSLQGEGYTF.

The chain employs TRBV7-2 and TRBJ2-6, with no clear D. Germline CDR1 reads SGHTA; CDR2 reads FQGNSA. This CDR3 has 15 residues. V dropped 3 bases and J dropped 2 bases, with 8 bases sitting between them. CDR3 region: CASSFTVTGANVLTF. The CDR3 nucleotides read TGTGCCAGCAGCTTCACAGTGACTGGGGCCAACGTCCTGACTTTC.

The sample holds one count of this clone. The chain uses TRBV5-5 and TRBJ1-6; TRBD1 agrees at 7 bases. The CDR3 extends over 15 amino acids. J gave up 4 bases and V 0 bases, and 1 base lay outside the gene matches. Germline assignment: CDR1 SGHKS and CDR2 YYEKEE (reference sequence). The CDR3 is CASSLGQGYNSPLHF. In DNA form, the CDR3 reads TGTGCCAGCAGCTTGGGACAGGGATATAATTCACCCCTCCACTTT.

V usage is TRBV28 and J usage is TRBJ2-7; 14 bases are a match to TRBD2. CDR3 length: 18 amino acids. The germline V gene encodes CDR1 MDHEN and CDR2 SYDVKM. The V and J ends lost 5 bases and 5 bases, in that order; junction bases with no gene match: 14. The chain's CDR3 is CASSPSLGTSGSINEQYF. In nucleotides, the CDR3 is TGTGCCAGCAGTCCCAGTCTCGGGACTAGCGGGAGTATAAACGAGCAGTACTTC.

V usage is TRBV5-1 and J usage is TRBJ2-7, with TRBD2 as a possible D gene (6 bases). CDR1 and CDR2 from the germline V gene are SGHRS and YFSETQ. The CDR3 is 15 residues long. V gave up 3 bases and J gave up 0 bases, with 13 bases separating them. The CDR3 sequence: CASSSPAGYSYEQYF. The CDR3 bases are TGCGCCAGCAGCTCCCCGGCGGGATACTCCTACGAGCAGTACTTC.

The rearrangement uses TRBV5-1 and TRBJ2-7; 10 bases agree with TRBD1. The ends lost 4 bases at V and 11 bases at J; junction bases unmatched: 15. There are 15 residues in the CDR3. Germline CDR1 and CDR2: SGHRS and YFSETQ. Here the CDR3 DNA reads TGCGCCAGCAGCATACCGGGACAGGGGCCCTCGTGGGAGTACTTC. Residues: CASSIPGQGPSWEYF. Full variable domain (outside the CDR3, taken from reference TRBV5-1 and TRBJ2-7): KAGVTQTPRYLIKTRGQQVTLSCSPISGHRSVSWYQQTPGQGLQFLFEYFSETQRNKGNFPGRFSGRQFSNSRSEMNVSTLELGDSALYLCASSIPGQGPSWEYFGPGTRLTVT.

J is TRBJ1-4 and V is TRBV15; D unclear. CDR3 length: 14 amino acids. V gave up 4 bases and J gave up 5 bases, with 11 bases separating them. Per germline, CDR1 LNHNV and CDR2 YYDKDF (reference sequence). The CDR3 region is CATSTSGSNEKLFF. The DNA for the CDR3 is TGTGCCACCAGCACATCGGGGTCGAATGAAAAACTGTTTTTT.

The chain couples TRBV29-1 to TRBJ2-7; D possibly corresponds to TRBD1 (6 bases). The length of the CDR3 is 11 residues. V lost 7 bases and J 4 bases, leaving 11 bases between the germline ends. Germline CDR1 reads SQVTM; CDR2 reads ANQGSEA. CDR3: CSGSRGYEQYF. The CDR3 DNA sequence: TGCAGCGGCTCGAGGGGGTACGAGCAGTACTTC.

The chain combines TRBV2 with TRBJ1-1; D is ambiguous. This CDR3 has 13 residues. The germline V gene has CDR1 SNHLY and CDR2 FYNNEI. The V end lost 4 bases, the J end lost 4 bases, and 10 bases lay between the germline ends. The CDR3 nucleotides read TGTGCCAGCAGTGTTGTTGGCGGCACTGAAGCTTTCTTT. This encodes CASSVVGGTEAFF.

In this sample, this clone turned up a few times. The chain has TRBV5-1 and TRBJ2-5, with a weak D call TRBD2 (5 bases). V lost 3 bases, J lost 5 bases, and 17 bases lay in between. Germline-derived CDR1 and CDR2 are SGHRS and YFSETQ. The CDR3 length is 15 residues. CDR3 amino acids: CASSSTGPGGETQYF. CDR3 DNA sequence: TGCGCCAGCAGCTCCACCGGACCCGGCGGGGAGACCCAGTACTTC. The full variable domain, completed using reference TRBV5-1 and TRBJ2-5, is KAGVTQTPRYLIKTRGQQVTLSCSPISGHRSVSWYQQTPGQGLQFLFEYFSETQRNKGNFPGRFSGRQFSNSRSEMNVSTLELGDSALYLCASSSTGPGGETQYFGPGTRLLVL.

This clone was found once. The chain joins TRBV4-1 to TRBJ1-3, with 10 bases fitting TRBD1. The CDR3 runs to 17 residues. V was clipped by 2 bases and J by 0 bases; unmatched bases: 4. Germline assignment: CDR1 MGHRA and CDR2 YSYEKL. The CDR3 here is CASSQKGQGTSGNTIYF. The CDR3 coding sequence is TGCGCCAGCAGCCAAAAGGGACAGGGGACCTCTGGAAACACCATATATTTT.

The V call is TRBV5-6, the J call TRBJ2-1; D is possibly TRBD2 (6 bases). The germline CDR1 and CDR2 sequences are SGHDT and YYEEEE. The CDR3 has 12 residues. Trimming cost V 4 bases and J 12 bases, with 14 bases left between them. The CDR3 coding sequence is TGTGCCAGCAGCCGGGACCTAGCGCGGCAGTTCTTC. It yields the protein CASSRDLARQFF.

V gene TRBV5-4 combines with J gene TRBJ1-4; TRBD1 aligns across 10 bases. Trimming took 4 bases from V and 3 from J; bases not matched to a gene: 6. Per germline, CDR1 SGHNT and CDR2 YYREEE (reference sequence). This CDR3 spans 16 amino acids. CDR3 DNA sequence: TGTGCCAGCAGCCTTAGACAGGGGGCGGCTAATGAAAAACTGTTTTTT. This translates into CASSLRQGAANEKLFF.